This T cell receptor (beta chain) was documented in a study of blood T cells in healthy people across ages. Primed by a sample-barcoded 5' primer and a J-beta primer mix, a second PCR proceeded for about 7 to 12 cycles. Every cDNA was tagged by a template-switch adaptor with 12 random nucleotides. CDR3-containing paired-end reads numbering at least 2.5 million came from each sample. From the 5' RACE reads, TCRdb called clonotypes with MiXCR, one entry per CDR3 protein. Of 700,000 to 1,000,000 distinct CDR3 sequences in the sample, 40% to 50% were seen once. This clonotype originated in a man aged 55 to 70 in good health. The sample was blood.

This CDR3 is CASLRTENQPQHF. The CDR3 bases are TGTGCCAGCTTGCGAACGGAGAATCAGCCCCAGCATTTT. The rearrangement links TRBV2 to TRBJ1-5; D not resolved. V lost 8 bases, J lost 4 bases, and 12 bases lay in between. The CDR3 is made up of 13 amino acids. Germline V gene sequence: CDR1 SNHLY, CDR2 FYNNEI.